A selection of T cell receptor beta chains follows, all from one sample in a study of vaccination and CD4 T cells after COVID-19. TCRdb recomputed calls from the PCR reads with MiXCR, one row per CDR3 protein. Here the sample spans some 16,000 distinct CDR3 sequences, roughly two fifths being singletons. The antigens for these receptors are not known. The sequenced material came from CD4+ T cells from blood, cultured in vitro. The receptors come from a human donor who had recovered from COVID-19. Each CDR3 is given with its conserved first and last residue. The order of the fields is J gene, clone size, V gene, D gene, CDR3 protein, CDR3 DNA. A D gene is named only where the DNA matches it firmly. Size is omitted from some rows. Given values are once, few, many or a class for expanded clones.

J gene: TRBJ2-7
clone size: .
V gene: TRBV20-1
D gene: .
CDR3 protein: CSARYASDPFRRPSYEQYF
CDR3 DNA: TGCAGTGCTAGATATGCCTCTGACCCATTCCGACGTCCATCCTACGAGCAGTACTTC

J gene: TRBJ2-6
clone size: .
V gene: TRBV14
D gene: TRBD1
CDR3 protein: CASSQDRTGGVSGANVLTF
CDR3 DNA: TGTGCCAGCAGCCAAGATAGGACAGGGGGCGTCTCTGGGGCCAACGTCCTGACTTTC

J gene: TRBJ1-1
clone size: .
V gene: TRBV12-3/TRBV12-4
D gene: .
CDR3 protein: CASNRGTNTEAFF
CDR3 DNA: TGTGCCAGCAACCGGGGTACGAACACTGAAGCTTTCTTT

J gene: TRBJ2-3
clone size: .
V gene: TRBV5-4
D gene: .
CDR3 protein: CASSLALRPFTDTQYF
CDR3 DNA: TGTGCCAGCAGCTTGGCCCTCAGGCCTTTCACAGATACGCAGTATTTT

J gene: TRBJ1-1
clone size: .
V gene: TRBV5-6
D gene: .
CDR3 protein: CASSLVPGRAGTEAFF
CDR3 DNA: TGTGCCAGCAGCTTGGTCCCGGGGAGGGCCGGCACTGAAGCTTTCTTT

J gene: TRBJ1-6
clone size: few
V gene: TRBV19
D gene: .
CDR3 protein: CASSLRRDRESPLHF
CDR3 DNA: TGTGCCAGTAGTCTAAGACGGGACCGAGAGTCACCCCTCCACTTT

J gene: TRBJ1-6
clone size: few
V gene: TRBV27
D gene: .
CDR3 protein: CASSDLTAYNSPLHF
CDR3 DNA: TGTGCCAGCAGTGATTTGACAGCCTATAATTCACCCCTCCACTTT

J gene: TRBJ1-6
clone size: .
V gene: TRBV6-5
D gene: .
CDR3 protein: CASSYSAADSPLHF
CDR3 DNA: TGTGCCAGCAGTTACTCGGCAGCCGACTCACCCCTCCACTTT

J gene: TRBJ2-1
clone size: .
V gene: TRBV27
D gene: .
CDR3 protein: CASSQGWARSNEQFF
CDR3 DNA: TGTGCCAGCAGTCAAGGTTGGGCCCGGAGCAATGAGCAGTTCTTC

J gene: TRBJ1-6
clone size: .
V gene: TRBV7-2
D gene: .
CDR3 protein: CASNKFSDYNSSLHF
CDR3 DNA: TGTGCCAGCAACAAGTTCTCAGACTATAATTCATCCCTCCACTTT

J gene: TRBJ1-1
clone size: .
V gene: TRBV29-1
D gene: .
CDR3 protein: CSVEIGPNTEAFF
CDR3 DNA: TGCAGCGTTGAAATAGGCCCGAACACTGAAGCTTTCTTT

J gene: TRBJ2-3
clone size: .
V gene: TRBV4-3
D gene: .
CDR3 protein: CASSQEGLLPNTQYF
CDR3 DNA: TGCGCCAGCAGCCAAGAGGGACTCCTCCCAAATACGCAGTATTTT

J gene: TRBJ1-5
clone size: few
V gene: TRBV19
D gene: .
CDR3 protein: CASGSGHRIKHF
CDR3 DNA: TGTGCCAGTGGGTCGGGACACCGAATCAAGCATTTT

J gene: TRBJ2-3
clone size: few
V gene: TRBV2
D gene: .
CDR3 protein: CARGFSDTQYF
CDR3 DNA: TGTGCCAGAGGGTTCTCAGATACGCAGTATTTT

J gene: TRBJ2-3
clone size: .
V gene: TRBV12-3/TRBV12-4
D gene: TRBD2
CDR3 protein: CASSRRLAGPTDTQYF
CDR3 DNA: TGTGCCAGCAGTCGACGACTAGCGGGCCCCACAGATACGCAGTATTTT

J gene: TRBJ2-3
clone size: few
V gene: TRBV20-1
D gene: .
CDR3 protein: CSAPTGHGSDTQYF
CDR3 DNA: TGCAGTGCCCCGACAGGTCATGGGTCAGATACGCAGTATTTT

J gene: TRBJ2-3
clone size: .
V gene: TRBV20-1
D gene: TRBD1
CDR3 protein: CSARGDRGRTDTQYF
CDR3 DNA: TGCAGTGCTAGAGGGGACAGGGGGCGAACAGATACGCAGTATTTT

J gene: TRBJ1-5
clone size: .
V gene: TRBV20-1
D gene: .
CDR3 protein: CSVGQRDTNQPQHF
CDR3 DNA: TGCAGTGTCGGACAGAGAGATACCAATCAGCCCCAGCATTTT

J gene: TRBJ1-3
clone size: .
V gene: TRBV29-1
D gene: .
CDR3 protein: CSVGAGNTIYF
CDR3 DNA: TGCAGCGTGGGAGCTGGAAACACCATATATTTT

J gene: TRBJ2-1
clone size: .
V gene: TRBV7-3
D gene: .
CDR3 protein: CASSPLGILMGPTGQFF
CDR3 DNA: TGTGCCAGCAGCCCCCTGGGGATATTAATGGGACCAACCGGGCAGTTCTTC

J gene: TRBJ1-6
clone size: medium-sized
V gene: TRBV6-1
D gene: .
CDR3 protein: CASSPGGYNNSPLHF
CDR3 DNA: TGTGCCAGCAGCCCCGGGGGCTACAATAATTCACCCCTCCACTTT

J gene: TRBJ1-3
clone size: few
V gene: TRBV28
D gene: .
CDR3 protein: CASSPHGAGNTIYF
CDR3 DNA: TGTGCCAGCAGCCCCCACGGCGCTGGAAACACCATATATTTT

J gene: TRBJ1-3
clone size: .
V gene: TRBV18
D gene: .
CDR3 protein: CASSPQLLRSGNTIYF
CDR3 DNA: TGTGCCAGCTCACCACAACTTCTCCGCTCTGGAAACACCATATATTTT

J gene: TRBJ2-3
clone size: few
V gene: TRBV2
D gene: .
CDR3 protein: CASSAVTPSTDTQYF
CDR3 DNA: TGTGCCAGCAGTGCCGTGACACCTAGCACAGATACGCAGTATTTT

J gene: TRBJ1-6
clone size: medium-sized
V gene: TRBV10-3
D gene: TRBD1
CDR3 protein: CAISGDRGSSYNSPLHF
CDR3 DNA: TGTGCCATCAGCGGCGACAGGGGGAGCTCCTATAATTCACCCCTCCACTTT

J gene: TRBJ2-5
clone size: few
V gene: TRBV5-6
D gene: .
CDR3 protein: CASSFFTPQETQYF
CDR3 DNA: TGTGCCAGCAGCTTTTTCACTCCGCAAGAGACCCAGTACTTC

J gene: TRBJ1-1
clone size: .
V gene: TRBV7-9
D gene: .
CDR3 protein: CASSLTEIEAFF
CDR3 DNA: TGTGCCAGCAGCCTGACAGAAATTGAAGCTTTCTTT

J gene: TRBJ1-3
clone size: .
V gene: TRBV10-3
D gene: .
CDR3 protein: CAISESEGPGNTIYF
CDR3 DNA: TGTGCCATCAGTGAGTCAGAGGGACCTGGAAACACCATATATTTT

J gene: TRBJ1-2
clone size: .
V gene: TRBV20-1
D gene: TRBD1
CDR3 protein: CSATLPGQSHGYTF
CDR3 DNA: TGCAGTGCTACATTACCGGGACAGAGCCATGGCTACACCTTC

J gene: TRBJ1-5
clone size: few
V gene: TRBV5-4
D gene: .
CDR3 protein: CASSLGAGNQPQHF
CDR3 DNA: TGTGCCAGCAGCCTGGGGGCAGGGAACCAGCCCCAGCATTTT

J gene: TRBJ2-1
clone size: once
V gene: TRBV5-1
D gene: .
CDR3 protein: CASSLGGGPLNEQFF
CDR3 DNA: TGCGCCAGCAGCTTGGGGGGCGGGCCCTTGAATGAGCAGTTCTTC

J gene: TRBJ2-3
clone size: .
V gene: TRBV6-1
D gene: .
CDR3 protein: CASSEVWGSADTQYF
CDR3 DNA: TGTGCCAGCAGTGAAGTTTGGGGGAGCGCAGATACGCAGTATTTT

J gene: TRBJ2-7
clone size: .
V gene: TRBV20-1
D gene: TRBD2
CDR3 protein: CSASGEGFYEQYF
CDR3 DNA: TGCAGTGCCAGCGGGGAGGGGTTCTACGAGCAGTACTTC

J gene: TRBJ1-1
clone size: .
V gene: TRBV27
D gene: .
CDR3 protein: CASRNTGSSEAFF
CDR3 DNA: TGTGCCAGCAGGAACACAGGGAGTTCTGAAGCTTTCTTT

J gene: TRBJ2-2
clone size: few
V gene: TRBV20-1
D gene: .
CDR3 protein: CSARDRRGPVTGELFF
CDR3 DNA: TGCAGTGCTAGAGACCGACGTGGGCCGGTCACCGGGGAGCTGTTTTTT

J gene: TRBJ2-5
clone size: few
V gene: TRBV20-1
D gene: TRBD2
CDR3 protein: CSASSGGGRETQYF
CDR3 DNA: TGCAGTGCTTCCTCCGGGGGGGGCAGAGAGACCCAGTACTTC

J gene: TRBJ2-7
clone size: few
V gene: TRBV27
D gene: .
CDR3 protein: CASSLSWAASYEQYF
CDR3 DNA: TGTGCCAGCAGTTTAAGTTGGGCTGCCTCCTACGAGCAGTACTTC

J gene: TRBJ1-5
clone size: .
V gene: TRBV20-1
D gene: .
CDR3 protein: CSASGNPSNQPQHF
CDR3 DNA: TGCAGTGCTTCAGGGAACCCAAGCAATCAGCCCCAGCATTTT

J gene: TRBJ2-3
clone size: .
V gene: TRBV20-1
D gene: TRBD2
CDR3 protein: CSARDASGRGTDTQYF
CDR3 DNA: TGCAGTGCTAGAGATGCTAGCGGGAGAGGCACAGATACGCAGTATTTT

J gene: TRBJ2-7
clone size: .
V gene: TRBV11-2
D gene: .
CDR3 protein: CASSSPLFYEQYF
CDR3 DNA: TGTGCCAGCAGCTCACCCCTCTTCTACGAGCAGTACTTC

J gene: TRBJ2-7
clone size: .
V gene: TRBV6-1
D gene: TRBD2
CDR3 protein: CASSPNGGGSWEQYF
CDR3 DNA: TGTGCCAGCAGCCCTAACGGTGGCGGGAGCTGGGAGCAGTACTTC

J gene: TRBJ2-2
clone size: .
V gene: TRBV11-3
D gene: TRBD2
CDR3 protein: CASSPRTSGRNTGELFF
CDR3 DNA: TGTGCCAGCAGCCCCCGGACTAGCGGGAGGAACACCGGGGAGCTGTTTTTT

J gene: TRBJ1-1
clone size: .
V gene: TRBV24-1
D gene: TRBD1
CDR3 protein: CATSDPGTGDTEAFF
CDR3 DNA: TGTGCCACCAGTGACCCCGGGACAGGGGACACTGAAGCTTTCTTT

J gene: TRBJ1-5
clone size: few
V gene: TRBV11-2
D gene: .
CDR3 protein: CASSRGLNQPQHF
CDR3 DNA: TGTGCCAGCAGCCGTGGACTGAATCAGCCCCAGCATTTT

J gene: TRBJ2-6
clone size: .
V gene: TRBV20-1
D gene: .
CDR3 protein: CSAGSQSSGANVLTF
CDR3 DNA: TGCAGTGCTGGAAGTCAGAGCTCTGGGGCCAACGTCCTGACTTTC